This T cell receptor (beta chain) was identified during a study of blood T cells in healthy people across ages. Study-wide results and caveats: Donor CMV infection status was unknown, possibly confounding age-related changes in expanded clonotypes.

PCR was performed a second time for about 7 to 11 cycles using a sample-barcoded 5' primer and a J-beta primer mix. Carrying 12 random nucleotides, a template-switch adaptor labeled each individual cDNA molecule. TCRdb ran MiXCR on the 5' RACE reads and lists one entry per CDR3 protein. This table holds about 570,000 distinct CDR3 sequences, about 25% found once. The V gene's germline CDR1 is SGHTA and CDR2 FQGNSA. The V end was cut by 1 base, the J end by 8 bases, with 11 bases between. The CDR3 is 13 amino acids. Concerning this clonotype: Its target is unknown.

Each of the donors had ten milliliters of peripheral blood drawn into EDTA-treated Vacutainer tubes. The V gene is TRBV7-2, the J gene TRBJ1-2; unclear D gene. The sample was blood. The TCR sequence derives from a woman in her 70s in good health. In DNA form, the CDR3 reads TGTGCCAGCAGCTTAGAGGTGGTGGGGGGCTACACCTTC. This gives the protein CASSLEVVGGYTF.